The 7 T cell receptor beta chains in this list originate from one sample, sequenced in a study of T cell responses to AZD1222 COVID-19 vaccine. Libraries were prepared by immunoSEQ multiplex PCR; TCRdb keeps only in-frame clonotypes and omits some of them. The sample has 150,000 or so clones, 70% to 90% seen once; the top ten hold around 7.8%. The specimen comprised peripheral blood, sampled on day 0 of AZD1222 vaccination. The source of these receptors is an adult in good health.

CDR3 coding DNA: TGTGCCAGCAGGGATAGCGGGGGAAAAAACATTCAGTACTTC. Its translation is CASRDSGGKNIQYF. The genes are TRBV2 and TRBJ2-4, with TRBD2 matching 9 bases. After removal of 6 bases from V and 4 bases from J, the junction contained 4 bases not matched to a gene. The CDR3 totals 14 residues. Germline V gene data show CDR1 as SNHLY and CDR2 as FYNNEI.

The chain carries TRBV5-4 and TRBJ1-3; TRBD1 matches 9 bases. Per germline, CDR1 SGHNT and CDR2 YYREEE (reference sequence). This CDR3 comprises 15 residues. Unmatched junction bases numbered 5, after V lost 4 bases and J lost 3 bases. The CDR3 DNA is TGTGCCAGCAGCCAGGGACAGGGCAGTGGAAACACCATATATTTT. This encodes CASSQGQGSGNTIYF.

The gene calls are TRBV7-9 and TRBJ2-3; possibly TRBD2 for D (5 bases). This CDR3 is built from 13 residues. Per the germline V gene, CDR1 is SEHNR and CDR2 is FQNEAQ (reference sequence). The V and J ends lost 2 bases and 5 bases respectively, with 8 bases between them. In nucleotides, the CDR3 is TGTGCCAGCAGCTTATTACTAGAAGATACGCAGTATTTT. Translating it yields CASSLLLEDTQYF.

The chain has TRBV20-1 and TRBJ1-1; D remains unclear. From germline, CDR1 is DFQATT and CDR2 SNEGSKA (reference sequence). Trimming cost V 3 bases and J 2 bases, with 13 bases left between them. The CDR3 is made up of 14 amino acids. In DNA form, the CDR3 reads TGCAGTGCTAGTAGTGGGAGTGTAAACACTGAAGCTTTCTTT. Translation: CSASSGSVNTEAFF.

The chain employs TRBV30 and TRBJ1-6; unclear D gene. Germline loops: CDR1 GTSNPN, CDR2 SVGIG (reference sequence). The CDR3 runs to 14 residues. The germline V and J ends were trimmed by 0 bases and 7 bases, with 10 bases remaining between them. The CDR3 protein is CAWSVGRQNSPLHF. CDR3 bases: TGTGCCTGGAGTGTTGGCAGGCAGAATTCACCCCTCCACTTT.

This clone has more than one count but fewer than ten. The V and J genes are TRBV19 and TRBJ2-1; D gene ambiguous. CDR1 LNHDA and CDR2 SQIVND come from the germline V gene (reference sequence). The CDR3 is made up of 13 amino acids. The V and J ends lost 5 bases and 0 bases respectively, with 5 bases between them. The CDR3 coding sequence is TGTGCCAGTAGTCCCCGCTCCTACAATGAGCAGTTCTTC. It translates to CASSPRSYNEQFF.

J is TRBJ2-1 and V is TRBV5-1, with TRBD2 matching 7 bases. The CDR3 sequence is 15 residues long. The germline V gene has CDR1 SGHRS and CDR2 YFSETQ. With 4 bases clipped from V and 6 bases from J, the junction kept 10 bases outside the gene matches. Here the CDR3 DNA reads TGCGCCAGCAGCGCCGACGGGACTAACTTCAATGAGCAGTTCTTC. It encodes CASSADGTNFNEQFF. The full variable domain, rest sourced from reference TRBV5-1 and TRBJ2-1, is KAGVTQTPRYLIKTRGQQVTLSCSPISGHRSVSWYQQTPGQGLQFLFEYFSETQRNKGNFPGRFSGRQFSNSRSEMNVSTLELGDSALYLCASSADGTNFNEQFFGPGTRLTVL.